This T cell receptor beta chain was sequenced in a study of OX40 agonist ivuxolimab in advanced cancers. Regarding the study as a whole: Both CD4+ and CD8+ T cell populations in blood had undergone clonal expansion by week 6 at 0.1 to 3.0 mg/kg.

In the case of this clone: Antigen specificity is unknown.

The assay was immunoSEQ multiplex PCR, and TCRdb's table has in-frame clones only and misses some. Counted here are about 81,000 clones, approximately 79% occurring once; the ten biggest clones make up around 7%. The cohort excluded patients with autoimmune disease history or systemic immunosuppression. This clonotype was obtained from an adult with an advanced solid tumor such as melanoma, head and neck, liver or kidney cancer. Sequencing used CD4+ or CD8+ T cells sorted from blood, obtained in a trial of the OX40 agonist ivuxolimab.

This CDR3 is CASTSRDRNYGYTF. CDR3 bases: TGTGCCAGCACCTCGAGGGACAGAAACTATGGCTACACCTTC. This chain uses TRBV5-8 with TRBJ1-2; 7 nucleotides agree with TRBD1. The CDR3 loop spans 14 amino acids. Germline loops: CDR1 SGHTS, CDR2 YDEGEE. After removal of 6 bases from V and 2 bases from J, the junction contained 7 bases not matched to a gene.